These 19 T cell receptor beta chains were sequenced from one sample in a study of T cells in Graves' hyperthyroidism and ophthalmopathy. It was RNA transcripts that yielded the amplified TCR beta CDR3 regions. First-round RT-PCR with HTBI primers amplified the TCR CDR3 region. TCRdb ran MiXCR on the multiplex PCR reads and lists one entry per CDR3 protein. The data contain hundreds of thousands of distinct CDR3 sequences, roughly 14% of them singletons. Sequencing input: blood. The receptors stem from a woman aged 40 to 50 with Graves' ophthalmopathy.

In its sample, this clonotype was seen many times. The J gene is TRBJ2-7, the V gene TRBV12-3 or TRBV12-4; D uncertain. V dropped 6 bases and J dropped 4 bases, with 13 bases sitting between them. This CDR3 spans 13 amino acids. CDR3 DNA: TGTGCCAGCAGCCCAATGGGTTTGTACGAGCAGTACTTC. This gives the protein CASSPMGLYEQYF.

The table lists this clonotype with many counts. The chain joins TRBV11-2 to TRBJ2-2, with 11 bases aligning to TRBD2. The CDR3 is 17 amino acids. From germline, CDR1 is SGHAT and CDR2 FQNNGV. The ends lost 4 bases at V and 2 bases at J; junction bases unmatched: 6. The CDR3 sequence is CASSSGTSGGNTGELFF. CDR3 bases: TGTGCCAGCAGCTCCGGGACTAGCGGCGGTAACACCGGGGAGCTGTTTTTT.

The chain recombines TRBV29-1 with TRBJ2-1; 15 positions match TRBD2. Trimming at V came to 6 bases and at J to 11 bases, leaving 8 bases not matched to a gene. Per the germline V gene, CDR1 is SQVTM and CDR2 is ANQGSEA. The CDR3 has 14 amino acids. As DNA, the CDR3 is TGCAGCGTACAATCCGGGACTAGCGGGGGGAAGCAGTTCTTC. Its translation is CSVQSGTSGGKQFF.

This clonotype showed up just a few times. The rearrangement joins TRBV7-9 to TRBJ1-2; 7 bases map to TRBD1. This CDR3 region has 13 residues. Germline CDR1 reads SEHNR; CDR2 reads FQNEAQ (reference sequence). J gave up 6 bases and V 6 bases, and 7 bases lay outside the gene matches. CDR3 nucleotides: TGTGCCAGCAGTCCTGACAGGGCGGATGGCTACACCTTC. Translating gives CASSPDRADGYTF.

This clonotype was recorded many times. The chain couples TRBV28 to TRBJ2-4; unclear D gene. Trimming removed 2 bases at V and 2 bases at J, with 13 bases between. Looked up from germline, CDR1 is MDHEN and CDR2 is SYDVKM. The CDR3 has 16 residues. The CDR3 here is CASSLRGYGSKNIQYF. The CDR3, as DNA: TGTGCCAGCAGTTTAAGAGGCTACGGGTCCAAAAACATTCAGTACTTC.

This clonotype was seen many times. V is TRBV2 and J is TRBJ1-1, with a tentative D call TRBD1 (6 bases). Trimming shortened V by 5 bases and J by 6 bases, and 10 bases separated the two germline ends. Germline CDR1 is SNHLY and CDR2 is FYNNEI. This CDR3 contains 12 residues. The CDR3 nucleotides are TGTGCCAGCAGTAGGACAGACGCTGAAGCTTTCTTT. It is translated as CASSRTDAEAFF.

The sample holds many counts of this clonotype. The V and J genes are TRBV7-9 and TRBJ1-2, with D unresolved. The ends were cut back, 3 bases at V and 7 bases at J, with 9 bases in the middle. CDR3 length: 12 residues. Germline-derived CDR1 and CDR2 are SEHNR and FQNEAQ (reference sequence). The CDR3 is CASSLESVGYTF. The CDR3 DNA is TGTGCCAGCAGCTTGGAGTCGGTTGGCTACACCTTC.

This clonotype was seen at least ten times. This sequence joins TRBV29-1 and TRBJ1-2; 7 nucleotides line up with TRBD1. Losses at the gene ends were 4 bases for V and 8 bases for J; bases not matched to a gene: 4. Germline lookup yields CDR1 SQVTM and CDR2 ANQGSEA. This CDR3 has 11 amino acids. Here the CDR3 reads CSVAGGKGYTF. The CDR3 DNA reads TGCAGCGTTGCAGGGGGAAAGGGCTACACCTTC.

This clonotype has a count of ten or more. The gene calls are TRBV20-1 and TRBJ1-2, with a possible D match to TRBD1 (5 bases). V shed 7 bases and J shed 9 bases, with 24 bases lying between them. This CDR3 comprises 14 residues. CDR1 is DFQATT, CDR2 SNEGSKA, per germline (reference sequence). The CDR3 spells CSVTPPHPSGRYTF. CDR3 DNA: TGCAGTGTTACACCCCCCCATCCATCGGGACGCTACACCTTC.

The CDR3 is CSGNRQFSSPLHF. The CDR3 nucleotides read TGCAGTGGTAATCGACAGTTTAGCTCACCCCTCCACTTT. The rearrangement uses TRBV20-1 and TRBJ1-6; possible D gene TRBD1, 5 bases. From germline, CDR1 is DFQATT and CDR2 SNEGSKA (reference sequence). This CDR3 spans 13 amino acids. Trimming removed 7 bases at V and 10 bases at J, with 17 bases between.

This clonotype was found many times. The rearrangement uses TRBV12-3 or TRBV12-4 and TRBJ1-1; D not resolved. This CDR3 region has 14 residues. The V gene lost 7 bases and the J gene lost 1 base, with 13 bases spanning the gap. The CDR3, as DNA: TGTGCCAGCATCCCTTCTGCAGGGAACACTGAAGCTTTCTTT. It specifies CASIPSAGNTEAFF.

This clonotype occurred many times. The V gene is TRBV6-2 or TRBV6-3, the J gene TRBJ2-4, with a possible D match to TRBD2 (6 bases). Trimming took 6 bases from V and 3 from J, leaving 9 bases between them. Germline V gives CDR1 MNHEY, CDR2 SVGEGT. This CDR3 comprises 13 residues. The CDR3 here is CASRLGGKNIQYF. The CDR3 DNA is TGTGCCAGCAGATTGGGAGGCAAAAACATTCAGTACTTC.

Ten or more counts support this clonotype. The genes are TRBV6-5 and TRBJ2-7; D not resolved. The CDR3 consists of 14 residues. Trimming pared 8 bases from V and 3 bases from J, leaving 17 bases between. The germline V gene has CDR1 MNHEY and CDR2 SVGAGI. The CDR3 DNA reads as TGTGCCAGCGTTGACCTGAGCTCTAACTACGAGCAGTACTTC. This gives the protein CASVDLSSNYEQYF.

This chain uses TRBV24-1 with TRBJ2-5, with D perhaps TRBD1 (7 bases). The length of the CDR3 is 15 residues. The germline V and J ends were trimmed by 3 bases and 5 bases, with 15 bases remaining between them. Germline V gene sequence: CDR1 KGHDR, CDR2 SFDVKD. CDR3 in amino acids: CATSDGGRGRETQYF. As DNA, the CDR3 is TGTGCCACCAGTGATGGGGGCAGGGGGAGGGAGACCCAGTACTTC.

In this sample, this clonotype turned up many times. The CDR3 sequence is CASSVSGSPSLGNIQYF. CDR3 sequence (DNA): TGTGCCAGCAGCGTCAGCGGGAGTCCAAGCTTGGGGAACATTCAGTACTTC. The V call is TRBV7-2, the J call TRBJ2-4; 8 bases match TRBD2. V lost 5 bases, J lost 7 bases, and 16 bases stayed unmatched. This CDR3 is built from 17 residues. Germline V gives CDR1 SGHTA, CDR2 FQGNSA.

This clonotype has ten or more counts. The V gene is TRBV18, the J gene TRBJ1-1, with D possibly matching TRBD1 (5 bases). V shed 6 bases and J shed 5 bases, with 13 bases lying between them. The germline V gene encodes CDR1 KGHSH and CDR2 LQKENI. CDR3 length: 13 residues. CDR3 in amino acids: CASSRGENTEAFF. The CDR3 nucleotides are TGTGCCAGCTCCCGGGGGGAGAATACTGAAGCTTTCTTT.

The chain is built from TRBV12-3 or TRBV12-4 and TRBJ1-5; D uncertain. The ends were cut back, 5 bases at V and 4 bases at J, with 15 bases in the middle. This CDR3 region has 15 residues. CDR3 bases: TGTGCCAGCAGTCCCCTGAACGGGAATAATCAGCCCCAGCATTTT. Translated, it gives CASSPLNGNNQPQHF.

This clonotype showed up many times. The V gene is TRBV9, the J gene TRBJ2-7, with no clear D. With 4 bases removed from V and 0 bases from J, the gap between germline ends came to 11 bases. The CDR3 consists of 14 residues. Germline-derived CDR1 and CDR2 are SGDLS and YYNGEE. The CDR3 protein is CASSPGDTSYEQYF. Here the CDR3 DNA reads TGTGCCAGCAGCCCCGGTGACACCTCCTACGAGCAGTACTTC.

This clonotype was seen repeatedly, ten times or more. This chain joins TRBV10-2 and TRBJ2-7; D assignment may be TRBD1 or TRBD2 (6 bases each). V was trimmed by 4 bases and J by 4 bases, leaving 11 bases between them. Germline loops: CDR1 WSHSY, CDR2 SAAADI. The CDR3 has 13 residues. The DNA of the CDR3 is TGCGCCAGCAGTGGGAGGGGGAGGTACGAGCAGTACTTC. This sequence encodes CASSGRGRYEQYF.